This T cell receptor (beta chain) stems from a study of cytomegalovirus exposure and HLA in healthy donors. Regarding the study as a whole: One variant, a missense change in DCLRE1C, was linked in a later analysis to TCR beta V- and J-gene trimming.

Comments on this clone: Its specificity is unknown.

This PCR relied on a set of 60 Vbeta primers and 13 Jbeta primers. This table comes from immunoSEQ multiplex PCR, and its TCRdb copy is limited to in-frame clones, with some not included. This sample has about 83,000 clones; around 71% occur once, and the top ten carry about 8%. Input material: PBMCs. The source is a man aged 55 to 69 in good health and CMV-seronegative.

The CDR3 DNA reads TGTGCCAGCAGTGGCGGGATGGGGAACGAGCAGTACTTC. The encoded protein is CASSGGMGNEQYF. This chain links TRBV2 with TRBJ2-7, with a tentative D call TRBD2 (6 bases). The germline V gene has CDR1 SNHLY and CDR2 FYNNEI. With 4 bases removed from V and 5 bases from J, the gap between germline ends came to 12 bases. CDR3 length equals 13 residues.